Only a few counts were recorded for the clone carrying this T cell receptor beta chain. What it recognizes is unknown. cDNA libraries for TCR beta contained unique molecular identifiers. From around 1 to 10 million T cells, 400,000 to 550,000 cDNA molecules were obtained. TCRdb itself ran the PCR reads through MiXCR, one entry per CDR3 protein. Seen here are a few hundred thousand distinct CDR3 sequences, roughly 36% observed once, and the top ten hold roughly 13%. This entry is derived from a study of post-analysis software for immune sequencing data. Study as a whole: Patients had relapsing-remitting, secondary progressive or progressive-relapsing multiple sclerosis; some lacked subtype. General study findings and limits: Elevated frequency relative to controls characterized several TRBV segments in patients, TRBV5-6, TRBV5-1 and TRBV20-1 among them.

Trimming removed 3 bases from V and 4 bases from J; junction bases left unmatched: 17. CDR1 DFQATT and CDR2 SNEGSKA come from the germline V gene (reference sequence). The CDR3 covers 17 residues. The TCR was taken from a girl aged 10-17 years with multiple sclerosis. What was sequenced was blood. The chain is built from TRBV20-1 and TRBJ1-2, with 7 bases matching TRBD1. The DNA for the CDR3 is TGCAGTGCTAGGCATATAGGCCAACAGGGACAGATCTATGGCTACACCTTC. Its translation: CSARHIGQQGQIYGYTF.